These T cell receptor beta chains were read from a single sample in a study of cytomegalovirus exposure and HLA in healthy donors. Sequenced by immunoSEQ multiplex PCR; TCRdb stores in-frame clones only, minus some. The sample lists about 360,000 clones, roughly 88% occurring once. The sample was PBMCs. These receptors were taken from a woman aged 18-35 years in good health and CMV-seronegative. CDR3s include the opening cysteine and the closing phenylalanine or tryptophan.

j_gene: TRBJ2-7
v_gene: TRBV27
CDR3aa: CASSLGGTAYEQYF

j_gene: TRBJ2-1
v_gene: TRBV9
CDR3aa: CASSVGLANEQFF

j_gene: TRBJ1-1
v_gene: TRBV29-1
CDR3aa: CSPPGGDTEAFF

j_gene: TRBJ1-4
v_gene: TRBV28
CDR3aa: CASSDTGGTNEKLFF

j_gene: TRBJ2-7
v_gene: TRBV5-1
CDR3aa: CASSKEGQAYEQYF

j_gene: TRBJ2-3
v_gene: TRBV25-1
CDR3aa: CASSVEGEADTQYF

j_gene: TRBJ2-2
v_gene: TRBV10-1
CDR3aa: CASSPRVSGGALSGELFF

j_gene: TRBJ1-5
v_gene: TRBV15
CDR3aa: CATSREGRGRGGNQPQHF

j_gene: TRBJ2-5
v_gene: TRBV10-3
CDR3aa: CAISGLAGGGETQYF

j_gene: TRBJ2-7
v_gene: TRBV7-9
CDR3aa: CASTFGGTPYEQYF

j_gene: TRBJ1-5
v_gene: TRBV2
CDR3aa: CASRGQGAANQPQHF

j_gene: TRBJ1-1
v_gene: TRBV6-5
CDR3aa: CASSYLGNTEAFF

j_gene: TRBJ2-5
v_gene: TRBV5-6
CDR3aa: CASSRRTSGGDYQETQYF

j_gene: TRBJ1-5
v_gene: TRBV27
CDR3aa: CASSFARNRQPQHF

j_gene: TRBJ2-7
v_gene: TRBV6-1
CDR3aa: CASSLTGGADEQYF

j_gene: TRBJ2-1
v_gene: TRBV7-6
CDR3aa: CASSLSGLSHNEQFF

j_gene: TRBJ2-1
v_gene: TRBV7-9
CDR3aa: CASSYAQLAGGLFF

j_gene: TRBJ1-1
v_gene: TRBV7-6
CDR3aa: CASSLGQGLNTEAFF

j_gene: TRBJ2-5
v_gene: TRBV6-5
CDR3aa: CASSYSSTGEETQYF

j_gene: TRBJ2-3
v_gene: TRBV5-1
CDR3aa: CASSLDSGGLSDTQYF

j_gene: TRBJ1-1
v_gene: TRBV5-4
CDR3aa: CASRPGINTEAFF

j_gene: TRBJ1-4
v_gene: TRBV2
CDR3aa: CASTPRTGVQNEKLFF

j_gene: TRBJ2-7
v_gene: TRBV14
CDR3aa: CASSQVGSRVYEQYF

j_gene: TRBJ2-7
v_gene: TRBV9
CDR3aa: CASSARTGVGEQYF

j_gene: TRBJ2-1
v_gene: TRBV29-1
CDR3aa: CSVEWANGEQFF

j_gene: TRBJ1-2
v_gene: TRBV7-9
CDR3aa: CASTPGYYGYTF

j_gene: TRBJ2-3
v_gene: TRBV5-1
CDR3aa: CASSLSLDTQYF

j_gene: TRBJ2-7
v_gene: TRBV7-2
CDR3aa: CASSVSSSGLSYEQYF

j_gene: TRBJ2-7
v_gene: TRBV7-2
CDR3aa: CASSGDRGREQYF

j_gene: TRBJ2-1
v_gene: TRBV15
CDR3aa: CATSRDGGAYNEQFF

j_gene: TRBJ1-2
v_gene: TRBV10-3
CDR3aa: CAISAPSTGVGYGYTF

j_gene: TRBJ2-1
v_gene: TRBV7-9
CDR3aa: CASSLLKRDLTGQFF

j_gene: TRBJ2-7
v_gene: TRBV4-1
CDR3aa: CASSQGSSTYEQYF

j_gene: TRBJ2-7
v_gene: TRBV11-2
CDR3aa: CASSATGSNEQYF

j_gene: NA
v_gene: TRBV7-6
CDR3aa: CASSPSGLAGGPIANEQFF

j_gene: TRBJ1-5
v_gene: TRBV6-1
CDR3aa: CASSAPTGIGNQPQHF

j_gene: TRBJ1-2
v_gene: TRBV27
CDR3aa: CASSLDRGGGYTF

j_gene: TRBJ2-1
v_gene: TRBV30
CDR3aa: CACPGTGDNEQFF

j_gene: TRBJ1-1
v_gene: TRBV28
CDR3aa: CASSFLIENTEAFF

j_gene: TRBJ2-4
v_gene: TRBV6-1
CDR3aa: CASSERTGRGIAKNIQYF

j_gene: TRBJ2-7
v_gene: TRBV4-2
CDR3aa: CASSQDPAAHYEQYF

j_gene: TRBJ2-7
v_gene: TRBV5-4
CDR3aa: CASSLGTYGRYEQYF

j_gene: TRBJ1-5
v_gene: TRBV19
CDR3aa: CASREGHGNQPQHF

j_gene: TRBJ1-2
v_gene: TRBV5-6
CDR3aa: CASSGQGYGYTF

j_gene: TRBJ2-2
v_gene: TRBV2
CDR3aa: CASTSNTGELFF

j_gene: TRBJ2-6
v_gene: TRBV28
CDR3aa: CASSLIRGYGANVLTF

j_gene: TRBJ2-5
v_gene: TRBV2
CDR3aa: CASSEFRDGETQYF

j_gene: TRBJ2-3
v_gene: TRBV7-3
CDR3aa: CASRFSGRTDTQYF

j_gene: TRBJ2-1
v_gene: TRBV5-4
CDR3aa: CASSLLTSTNEQFF

j_gene: TRBJ1-5
v_gene: TRBV6-1
CDR3aa: CATGRGKSQPQHF

j_gene: TRBJ2-4
v_gene: TRBV4-1
CDR3aa: CASSQEHAGGRFPYF

j_gene: TRBJ1-3
v_gene: TRBV4-2
CDR3aa: CASSQDRRDSGNTIYF

j_gene: TRBJ1-1
v_gene: TRBV21-1
CDR3aa: CASSANRGGNTEAFF

j_gene: TRBJ1-1
v_gene: TRBV18
CDR3aa: CASSPPPAGHTEAFF

j_gene: TRBJ2-5
v_gene: TRBV7-2
CDR3aa: CASSRRQGSETQYF

j_gene: TRBJ1-2
v_gene: TRBV7-8
CDR3aa: CASSPESLFSGYTF

j_gene: TRBJ2-3
v_gene: TRBV27
CDR3aa: CASSLVGGITDTQYF

j_gene: TRBJ1-3
v_gene: TRBV28
CDR3aa: CASSTWTGGLFGNTIYF